This TCR beta chain was sequenced for a study of cytomegalovirus exposure and HLA in healthy donors. PCR involved 60 Vbeta and 13 Jbeta primers. Libraries were prepared by immunoSEQ multiplex PCR; TCRdb keeps only in-frame clonotypes and omits some of them. The profile covers roughly 43,000 clones, with around 62% appearing a single time and 8.7% taken by the ten largest. Looked up from germline, CDR1 is LGHDT and CDR2 is YNNKEL (reference sequence). The CDR3 loop spans 9 amino acids. This clone was counted once. Germline is not matched at one junction end, which may reflect a read error. This chain joins TRBV3-1 (or the pseudogene TRBV3-2) and TRBJ1-2; D remains unclear. The receptor comes from a human donor in good health. Sequences were obtained from PBMCs. The DNA for the CDR3 is TGTGCCAGCAGCCATATTAGCTGCTTC. This encodes CASSHISCF.